This T cell receptor beta chain emerged from a study of long-term antiretroviral therapy in people with HIV. Regarding the study as a whole: Older ART regimens were possibly in use when the blood was collected between the mid-2000s and the late 2010s. Repertoire composition at all time points was dominated by clones that had expanded before ART.

CDR1 is MNHNY and CDR2 is SVGAGI in the germline V gene (reference sequence). The CDR3 runs 15 residues. With 5 bases removed from V and 5 bases from J, the gap between germline ends came to 19 bases. It was version v3.0 of the immunoSEQ assay that was run at survey level. Roughly 40,000-55,000 T-cell genomes per sample were the sequencing target. Data came from immunoSEQ multiplex PCR; TCRdb stores just in-frame clones and leaves some out. The profile covers 30,000 to 50,000 clones, with more than 70% appearing a single time and roughly 5.7% taken by the ten largest. Of note for this clone: The antigen remains undetermined.

V is TRBV6-6 and J is TRBJ2-7; no firm D call. This sequence originates from a woman aged 45-65 years with HIV. The sequenced sample was unsorted PBMCs, obtained 3.1 years after starting antiretroviral therapy. CDR3 loop: CASSTLTAGAHEQYF. The CDR3 DNA sequence: TGTGCCAGCAGTACCCTGACGGCTGGAGCGCACGAGCAGTACTTC.